This section outlines one TCR beta chain sequence together with its context. The data originate from a study of blood T cell repertoires in COVID-19. The overall study: Both acute and convalescent COVID-19 samples were obtained from the United States, Italy and Spain. The cDNA or gDNA used as material had been derived from T cells, B-cell-depleted T cells, or PBMCs.

Original handling: Scientists estimated how many nucleated cells there were by amplifying reference gene primers. Sequencing was performed with immunoSEQ multiplex PCR; in TCRdb, only in-frame clones are kept and a portion is missing. The V and J calls and the clone size are those of that table, but D and trimming were determined from the DNA. Found here are about 150,000 clones, approximately 80% of them singletons; the top ten hold approximately 16%. Germline V gene data show CDR1 as KGHDR and CDR2 as SFDVKD. Unmatched junction bases numbered 5, after V lost 5 bases and J lost 1 base. The CDR3 is 16 amino acids.

The material sequenced was peripheral blood. This chain uses TRBV24-1 with TRBJ2-1; TRBD1 matches at 9 bases. This clonotype was obtained from a man between 45 and 60 years old with acute or convalescent COVID-19. The CDR3 nucleotides read TGTGCCACCAGTGTCCGGACAGGGGCGTCCTACAATGAGCAGTTCTTC. Translation: CATSVRTGASYNEQFF.